The sequence of this T cell receptor beta chain was determined in a study of vaccination and CD4 T cells after COVID-19. To note about this clonotype: What it binds is not known.

Treatment defined: roughly 10-day PBMC culture with coronavirus spike peptide pools or control peptides (ViraFEST assay). Cultured CD4+ T cell DNA underwent sequencing with the Oncomine TCR Beta short-read assay. TCRdb independently ran MiXCR on the PCR reads; one entry per CDR3 protein. In the table there are just under 20,000 distinct CDR3 sequences, over 55% of which are singletons. The sample consisted of CD4+ T cells from blood, cultured in vitro. This receptor was obtained from a human donor who had recovered from COVID-19.

The chain's CDR3 is CSVRGLGARSYGYTF. CDR3 sequence (DNA): TGCAGCGTTAGGGGCCTGGGCGCGCGATCCTATGGCTACACCTTC. V is TRBV29-1 and J is TRBJ1-2, with TRBD1 as a possible D gene (5 bases). CDR3 size: 15 residues. V was shortened by 5 bases and J by 4 bases, with 20 bases between the two germline ends. Germline CDR1 SQVTM, CDR2 ANQGSEA.